A single sample gave rise to the 24 T cell receptor beta chains below, sequenced in a study of cytomegalovirus exposure and HLA in healthy donors. The PCR employed 60 Vbeta primers together with 13 Jbeta primers. Generated by immunoSEQ multiplex PCR, the TCRdb table keeps only in-frame clones and is missing some. The table records about 110,000 clones, around 73% of them present only once. The specimen sequenced was PBMCs. Receptor source: a young man in good health and CMV-seronegative.

The chain recombines TRBV4-1 with TRBJ1-2; perhaps TRBD1 as D (6 bases). The CDR3 covers 16 residues. The V and J ends lost 0 bases and 5 bases respectively, with 16 bases between them. CDR1 and CDR2 (germline): MGHRA, YSYEKL. DNA for the CDR3: TGCGCCAGCAGCCAAGATCTAGTCCGGGGGGCGTATGGCTACACCTTC. Protein product: CASSQDLVRGAYGYTF.

The rearrangement links TRBV19 to TRBJ1-4; the match to TRBD1 covers 7 bases. The CDR3 is made up of 15 amino acids. Germline V lookup: CDR1 LNHDA, CDR2 SQIVND (reference sequence). Unmatched junction bases numbered 8, after V lost 5 bases and J lost 5 bases. As DNA, the CDR3 is TGTGCCAGTAGTTCGCGGACAGGAGAAAATGAAAAACTGTTTTTT. This encodes CASSSRTGENEKLFF.

The CDR3 sequence is CASSAAGTGTDTQYF. The CDR3 bases are TGTGCCAGCAGTGCAGCCGGGACAGGCACAGATACGCAGTATTTT. The rearrangement links TRBV25-1 to TRBJ2-3, with TRBD1 matching 7 bases. The CDR3 has 15 amino acids. Germline CDR1 MGHDK, CDR2 SYGVNS. Trimming cost V 4 bases and J 1 base; bases outside gene matches: 5.

V gene TRBV27 combines with J gene TRBJ1-6, with D possibly TRBD1 on 6 matching bases. Germline values: CDR1 MNHEY, CDR2 SMNVEV (reference sequence). The CDR3 has 14 residues. Trimming pared 2 bases from V and 12 bases from J, leaving 14 bases between. This CDR3 reads CASSLLEGGLPLHF. The CDR3 DNA reads as TGTGCCAGCAGTTTACTGGAGGGGGGGTTACCCCTCCACTTT.

The sample holds one count of this clone. This chain connects TRBV28 to TRBJ2-2; D uncertain. Trimming removed 5 bases at V and 7 bases at J, with 17 bases between. CDR1 is MDHEN and CDR2 is SYDVKM in the germline V gene. This CDR3 has 15 residues. CDR3: CASSVKPLAGGELFF. In nucleotides, the CDR3 is TGTGCCAGCAGTGTCAAACCCTTAGCCGGCGGGGAGCTGTTTTTT.

The genes are TRBV5-1 and TRBJ1-1, with D unclear. The CDR3 loop spans 15 amino acids. V was clipped by 3 bases and J by 5 bases, with 17 bases between them. CDR1 and CDR2 from the germline V gene are SGHRS and YFSETQ. CDR3 sequence: CASSYGFPGGTEAFF. CDR3 coding DNA: TGCGCCAGCAGCTATGGTTTCCCCGGAGGGACTGAAGCTTTCTTT.

The genes are TRBV7-8 and TRBJ2-5; 15 bases line up with TRBD2. The junction had 23 bases not matched to a gene; V was cut back by 5 bases and J by 4 bases. CDR3 length: 22 residues. Per germline, CDR1 SGHVS and CDR2 FQNEAQ. The CDR3 DNA reads TGTGCCAGCAGCGCCCCGGGACTAGCGGGGGGTCGGCGCGGTCAGCGGACAGAGACCCAGTACTTC. Its translation is CASSAPGLAGGRRGQRTETQYF.

The chain recombines TRBV28 with TRBJ2-2; TRBD2 aligns across 14 bases. V trimming: 3 bases; J trimming: 8 bases; junction bases outside the gene matches: 8. Germline V CDR1 and CDR2: MDHEN, SYDVKM. The CDR3 spans 17 residues. The CDR3 sequence is CASSFPPGLAGEGELFF. For the CDR3, the DNA is TGTGCCAGCAGTTTCCCACCGGGACTAGCGGGGGAGGGGGAGCTGTTTTTT.

The chain combines TRBV12-5 with TRBJ1-1; D is perhaps TRBD1 (6 bases). Germline V gene lookup returns CDR1 LGHNT and CDR2 FRNRAP. V was clipped by 6 bases and J by 1 base, with 12 bases between them. The length of the CDR3 is 14 residues. The CDR3 sequence is CASGPRQENTEAFF. As DNA, the CDR3 is TGTGCTAGTGGCCCGAGACAGGAGAACACTGAAGCTTTCTTT. The complete variable domain, with remaining parts taken from reference TRBV12-5 and TRBJ1-1, reads DARVTQTPRHKVTEMGQEVTMRCQPILGHNTVFWYRQTMMQGLELLAYFRNRAPLDDSGMPKDRFSAEMPDATLATLKIQPSEPRDSAVYFCASGPRQENTEAFFGQGTRLTVV.

This clone was picked up a small number of times. The V gene is TRBV11-3, the J gene TRBJ1-5, with 7 nucleotides matching TRBD1. The CDR3 spans 15 residues. The V segment lost 3 bases and the J segment 6 bases; nucleotides outside the gene matches: 8. Looked up from germline, CDR1 is SGHNT and CDR2 is YENEEA. In DNA form, the CDR3 reads TGTGCCAGCAGCTTGGGAGACAGGGTCGGTCAGCCCCAGCATTTT. Its protein product is CASSLGDRVGQPQHF.

This clone was detected only once. V and J are TRBV7-8 and TRBJ2-7, with 7 bases fitting TRBD2. After removal of 5 bases from V and 4 bases from J, the junction contained 14 bases not matched to a gene. CDR1 SGHVS and CDR2 FQNEAQ come from the germline V gene. The CDR3 totals 16 residues. CDR3 region: CASSRRGAGEAYEQYF. CDR3 sequence (DNA): TGTGCCAGCAGCCGTCGCGGGGCGGGAGAGGCTTACGAGCAGTACTTC.

The CDR3 region is CASSVQGQGYEQYF. The CDR3 region has the DNA TGTGCCAGCAGTGTTCAAGGACAGGGCTACGAGCAGTACTTC. The chain employs TRBV2 and TRBJ2-5; TRBD1 matches at 8 bases. The DNA end lines up better with TRBJ2-7; the J call may be wrong. This CDR3 is built from 14 residues. The germline V gene has CDR1 SNHLY and CDR2 FYNNEI.

The gene calls are TRBV11-1 and TRBJ2-7; 11 nucleotides match TRBD1. Trimming at V came to 0 bases and at J to 2 bases, leaving 0 bases not matched to a gene. Germline CDR1 reads SGHAT; CDR2 reads FQDESV (reference sequence). This CDR3 comprises 15 residues. The CDR3 nucleotides are TGTGCCAGCAGCTTAGCGGACAGGGGGCCCTACGAGCAGTACTTC. It codes for CASSLADRGPYEQYF.

The rearrangement joins TRBV7-9 to TRBJ2-7, with 7 bases matching TRBD1. Unmatched junction bases numbered 10, after V lost 5 bases and J lost 3 bases. Germline lookup yields CDR1 SEHNR and CDR2 FQNEAQ (reference sequence). There are 15 residues in the CDR3. The CDR3 region is CASSPEDRLFYEQYF. As DNA, the CDR3 is TGTGCCAGCAGCCCCGAGGACAGGTTGTTCTACGAGCAGTACTTC.

The chain uses TRBV2 and TRBJ1-6, with D unclear. Germline V gene lookup returns CDR1 SNHLY and CDR2 FYNNEI. V shed 2 bases and J shed 0 bases, with 11 bases lying between them. The CDR3 sequence is 17 residues long. The CDR3 sequence: CASSELGSSSYNSPLHF. The CDR3 DNA follows: TGTGCCAGCAGTGAATTGGGCTCCAGCTCCTATAATTCACCCCTCCACTTT.

The V call is TRBV9, the J call TRBJ2-3; tentative D call: TRBD1 (5 bases). The length of the CDR3 is 16 residues. The V gene lost 0 bases and the J gene lost 0 bases, with 11 bases spanning the gap. Germline V lookup: CDR1 SGDLS, CDR2 YYNGEE. The CDR3 DNA reads as TGTGCCAGCAGCGTAGAGGGGCTCCCTAGCACAGATACGCAGTATTTT. Its translation is CASSVEGLPSTDTQYF.

This chain uses TRBV6-5 with TRBJ2-7; 9 bases fit TRBD2. Germline V gene lookup returns CDR1 MNHEY and CDR2 SVGAGI. The V segment lost 0 bases and the J segment 1 base; nucleotides outside the gene matches: 4. The CDR3 contains 16 residues. CDR3 region: CASSYSTLAGSYEQYF. The CDR3 DNA follows: TGTGCCAGCAGTTACTCGACCCTAGCGGGGTCCTACGAGCAGTACTTC.

The chain links TRBV5-1 to TRBJ1-1, with a possible D match to TRBD1 (5 bases). The V gene lost 8 bases and the J gene lost 3 bases, with 14 bases spanning the gap. Germline V gene data show CDR1 as SGHRS and CDR2 as YFSETQ. The CDR3 spans 13 residues. The CDR3 DNA follows: TGCGCCAGTAGCCCGACAGTAGACACTGAAGCTTTCTTT. Translated, it gives CASSPTVDTEAFF.

DNA of the CDR3: TGTGCCAGCCTTCAGGGCTACGAGCAGTACTTC. Amino acid sequence: CASLQGYEQYF. The gene calls are TRBV28 and TRBJ2-7; D is possibly TRBD1 (5 bases). In germline, CDR1 is MDHEN, CDR2 SYDVKM. The CDR3 contains 11 residues. V was cut by 8 bases and J by 3 bases, with 8 bases left in between.

The V and J genes are TRBV28 and TRBJ2-7; D perhaps matches TRBD2 (6 bases). The CDR3 extends over 15 amino acids. V lost 4 bases to trimming and J lost 3 bases, with 16 bases between them. Germline V gene lookup returns CDR1 MDHEN and CDR2 SYDVKM. The chain's CDR3 is CASSSSGTDSYEQYF. The CDR3 DNA reads TGTGCCAGCAGTTCATCCGGGACTGACAGCTACGAGCAGTACTTC.

The count of this clone is one. In DNA, the CDR3 is TGTGCCTGCCACATTAGCGGGGGTTTCTCCTACGAGCAGTACTTC. Amino acid sequence: CACHISGGFSYEQYF. The V call is TRBV30, the J call TRBJ2-7, with 9 bases aligning to TRBD2. J gave up 0 bases and V 6 bases, and 9 bases lay outside the gene matches. CDR3 length equals 15 residues. CDR1 is GTSNPN and CDR2 is SVGIG in the germline V gene (reference sequence).

This clone appeared a single time. The chain joins TRBV7-6 to TRBJ2-7, with 11 bases identical to TRBD2. CDR3 size: 20 residues. Germline values: CDR1 SGHVS, CDR2 FNYEAQ. The V gene end was trimmed by 3 bases and the J gene end by 7 bases; junction bases not matched to a gene: 23. DNA of the CDR3: TGTGCCAGCAGCTTCCAGACGGGACTAGCGGAAGAAGGGTCCTTCGGGGAGCAGTACTTC. As protein: CASSFQTGLAEEGSFGEQYF.

The chain recombines TRBV28 with TRBJ2-7; D gene ambiguous. This CDR3 has 10 amino acids. In germline, CDR1 is MDHEN, CDR2 SYDVKM. V was cut by 6 bases and J by 3 bases, with 3 bases left in between. CDR3 DNA: TGTGCCAGCAGCCACTACGAGCAGTACTTC. Protein product: CASSHYEQYF.

The gene calls are TRBV7-9 and TRBJ1-5; D is possibly TRBD1 (6 bases). V gave up 4 bases and J gave up 5 bases, with 18 bases separating them. The germline V gene has CDR1 SEHNR and CDR2 FQNEAQ (reference sequence). The CDR3 sequence is 16 residues long. As DNA, the CDR3 is TGTGCCAGCAGCTCAGATAATAAGGCAGGGGATCAGCCCCAGCATTTT. The encoded protein is CASSSDNKAGDQPQHF.